The 27 T cell receptor beta chains reported below all come from one sample, sequenced in a study of control samples from healthy donors and cancer patients. Clones were sequenced by immunoSEQ multiplex PCR, and TCRdb holds only the in-frame ones, with some missing. The sample yields around 110,000 clones, approximately 92% seen once. The sample was PBMCs. These receptors all stem from a woman aged 45 to 65 with colorectal cancer.

The chain uses TRBV4-2 and TRBJ2-1; 11 positions agree with TRBD2. This CDR3 has 17 amino acids. V was clipped by 1 base and J by 0 bases; unmatched bases: 2. Germline V gene sequence: CDR1 LGHNA, CDR2 YNFKEQ. The chain's CDR3 is CASSQVLAGDSYNEQFF. DNA of the CDR3: TGTGCCAGCAGCCAAGTACTAGCGGGAGACTCCTACAATGAGCAGTTCTTC.

CDR3 bases: TGTGCCAGCAGCTTAGTAGTCGGACACCCGATCTCCTACGAGCAGTACTTC. Translating gives CASSLVVGHPISYEQYF. V and J are TRBV7-8 and TRBJ2-7; D is possibly TRBD1 (5 bases). V dropped 1 base and J dropped 0 bases, with 16 bases sitting between them. The CDR3 contains 17 residues. The germline V gene has CDR1 SGHVS and CDR2 FQNEAQ.

The chain has TRBV27 and TRBJ2-2; 8 bases are shared with TRBD1. The J segment lost 0 bases and the V segment lost 6 bases, leaving 9 bases of the junction unmatched. Germline V gives CDR1 MNHEY, CDR2 SMNVEV (reference sequence). CDR3 length: 17 residues. DNA of the CDR3: TGTGCCAGCAGGGGGGGACAGGCTTCCGCGAACACCGGGGAGCTGTTTTTT. Residues: CASRGGQASANTGELFF.

The genes are TRBV7-2 and TRBJ1-3, with 9 bases fitting TRBD1. V dropped 5 bases and J dropped 4; count of bases not matched to a gene: 6. CDR1 and CDR2 (germline): SGHTA, FQGNSA. There are 15 residues in the CDR3. The DNA of the CDR3 is TGTGCCAGCAGCCTGACAGGGGGAGCGGGAAACACCATATATTTT. It is translated as CASSLTGGAGNTIYF. The whole variable domain, filled in from reference TRBV7-2 and TRBJ1-3, reads GAGVSQSPSNKVTEKGKDVELRCDPISGHTALYWYRQSLGQGLEFLIYFQGNSAPDKSGLPSDRFSAERTGGSVSTLTIQRTQQEDSAVYLCASSLTGGAGNTIYFGEGSWLTVV.

The count of this clone is one. One end of the junction does not line up with germline, which may come from a read error. The V and J genes are TRBV5-1 and TRBJ2-2; TRBD2 is a possible D gene (5 bases). Germline CDR1 and CDR2: SGHRS and YFSETQ. CDR3 length equals 15 residues. CDR3 sequence: CASRLDGANTGELFF. The CDR3 DNA reads as TGCGCCAGCAGATTGGACGGGGCGAACACCGGGGAGCTGTTTTTT.

The rearrangement links TRBV6-5 to TRBJ2-6, with TRBD1 matching over 11 bases. There are 15 residues in the CDR3. V was pared by 8 bases and J by 2 bases, with 2 bases of the junction left unmatched. Germline V gene data show CDR1 as MNHEY and CDR2 as SVGAGI. CDR3 sequence reads: CASGQGATGANVLTF. The CDR3 DNA follows: TGTGCCAGCGGACAGGGGGCTACTGGGGCCAACGTCCTGACTTTC.

The rearrangement joins TRBV10-3 to TRBJ1-2, with TRBD1 matching 7 bases. The V gene's germline CDR1 is ENHRY and CDR2 SYGVKD. Trimming removed 4 bases from V and 6 bases from J; junction bases left unmatched: 11. The CDR3 contains 15 residues. CDR3 sequence reads: CAISGGGGEGDGYTF. The CDR3, as DNA: TGTGCCATCAGTGGAGGAGGGGGCGAAGGGGATGGCTACACCTTC.

This clone was recorded once. V usage is TRBV19 and J usage is TRBJ1-6; D gene unclear. This CDR3 is 15 amino acids long. The V end lost 6 bases, the J end lost 1 base, and 10 bases lay between the germline ends. In germline, CDR1 is LNHDA, CDR2 SQIVND (reference sequence). The CDR3 sequence is CASSVQWSYNSPLHF. The CDR3 region has the DNA TGTGCCAGTAGCGTACAGTGGTCCTATAATTCACCCCTCCACTTT.

The rearrangement uses TRBV6-1 and TRBJ2-4; D not resolved. The CDR3 is 15 residues long. The V end lost 3 bases, the J end lost 5 bases, and 14 bases lay between the germline ends. Germline loops: CDR1 MNHNS, CDR2 SASEGT. As DNA, the CDR3 is TGTGCCAGCAGTGATGGAATCCTTGTCCAAAACATTCAGTACTTC. It specifies CASSDGILVQNIQYF.

V usage is TRBV7-6 and J usage is TRBJ2-5; D is possibly TRBD2 (6 bases). V was clipped by 1 base and J by 6 bases, with 9 bases between them. This CDR3 is built from 13 residues. Germline CDR1 reads SGHVS; CDR2 reads FNYEAQ. The CDR3 region is CASSLGGGKTQYF. CDR3 coding DNA: TGTGCCAGCAGCTTAGGAGGAGGGAAGACCCAGTACTTC.

V gene TRBV12-5 combines with J gene TRBJ2-1; D might be TRBD1 (5 bases). The germline CDR1 and CDR2 sequences are LGHNT and FRNRAP. Trimming took 5 bases from V and 6 from J, leaving 11 bases between them. CDR3 length: 13 residues. The CDR3: CASGRDRPNEQFF. In DNA, the CDR3 is TGTGCTAGTGGTCGTGACAGACCCAATGAGCAGTTCTTC. The complete variable domain, with remaining parts taken from reference TRBV12-5 and TRBJ2-1, reads DARVTQTPRHKVTEMGQEVTMRCQPILGHNTVFWYRQTMMQGLELLAYFRNRAPLDDSGMPKDRFSAEMPDATLATLKIQPSEPRDSAVYFCASGRDRPNEQFFGPGTRLTVL.

This chain joins TRBV2 and TRBJ2-5, with 10 bases matching TRBD2. The CDR3 sequence is 15 residues long. J gave up 5 bases and V 8 bases, and 11 bases lay outside the gene matches. CDR1 and CDR2 from the germline V gene are SNHLY and FYNNEI. CDR3: CASGGVAGGRETQYF. CDR3 DNA: TGTGCCAGCGGGGGGGTAGCGGGAGGCCGGGAGACCCAGTACTTC. The variable domain in full, with the rest retrieved from reference TRBV2 and TRBJ2-5, is EPEVTQTPSHQVTQMGQEVILRCVPISNHLYFYWYRQILGQKVEFLVSFYNNEISEKSEIFDDQFSVERPDGSNFTLKIRSTKLEDSAMYFCASGGVAGGRETQYFGPGTRLLVL.

The rearrangement links TRBV7-3 to TRBJ2-5, with TRBD1 matching 9 bases. Per germline, CDR1 SGHTA and CDR2 FQGTGA. The CDR3 totals 16 residues. V shed 2 bases, J shed 3 bases, and the junction held 7 bases outside the gene matches. The CDR3 loop reads CASSLWGTGSKETQYF. CDR3 DNA sequence: TGTGCCAGCAGCTTATGGGGGACAGGGAGCAAAGAGACCCAGTACTTC.

V gene TRBV5-1 combines with J gene TRBJ1-1; the D gene is possibly TRBD1 (5 bases). Germline CDR1 is SGHRS and CDR2 is YFSETQ. CDR3 length: 13 amino acids. V was shortened by 2 bases and J by 5 bases, with 10 bases between the two germline ends. The CDR3 bases are TGCGCCAGCAGCTTCTCGGGGCAAACTGAAGCTTTCTTT. Its translation: CASSFSGQTEAFF.

The chain recombines TRBV30 with TRBJ1-2; 8 positions agree with TRBD1. This CDR3 is 12 amino acids long. J was trimmed by 6 bases and V by 5 bases; bases with no gene match: 5. The germline gives CDR1 GTSNPN, CDR2 SVGIG (reference sequence). The CDR3 DNA reads TGTGCCTGGTACGCGGGACAGGATGGCTACACCTTC. This codes for CAWYAGQDGYTF.

This clone came up a few times. The chain combines TRBV2 with TRBJ1-2, with D possibly TRBD1 on 5 matching bases. CDR1 and CDR2 (germline): SNHLY, FYNNEI. V lost 7 bases, J lost 8 bases, and 14 bases lay in between. This CDR3 contains 12 residues. CDR3 in DNA: TGTGCCAGCACCTCAGGGTTTCAAGGCTACACCTTC. It codes for CASTSGFQGYTF.

The V and J genes are TRBV6-2 or TRBV6-3 and TRBJ2-3, with D possibly TRBD2 on 5 matching bases. This CDR3 region has 13 residues. Trimming took 5 bases from V and 2 from J, leaving 8 bases between them. Germline V gives CDR1 MNHEY, CDR2 SVGEGT. The CDR3 is CASSRRDTDTQYF. The CDR3 DNA sequence: TGTGCCAGCAGTCGACGGGACACAGATACGCAGTATTTT.

This rearrangement joins TRBV29-1 to TRBJ2-1; a possible D gene is TRBD2 (5 bases). The length of the CDR3 is 17 residues. V shed 8 bases and J shed 1 base, with 24 bases lying between them. Germline values: CDR1 SQVTM, CDR2 ANQGSEA. The CDR3: CSLLAPPGEKSYNEQFF. CDR3 DNA sequence: TGCAGCCTCCTGGCTCCTCCCGGGGAGAAATCCTACAATGAGCAGTTCTTC.

There are a few counts of this clone. The gene calls are TRBV9 and TRBJ2-1; 9 bases align to TRBD2. This CDR3 spans 16 amino acids. Trimming took 6 bases from V and 9 from J; bases not matched to a gene: 16. Germline V gives CDR1 SGDLS, CDR2 YYNGEE. The CDR3 is CASNAAGTSHVAEQFF. CDR3 DNA sequence: TGTGCCAGCAACGCGGCCGGGACTAGCCATGTCGCTGAGCAGTTCTTC.

V gene TRBV10-1 combines with J gene TRBJ2-7; 7 bases align to TRBD1. The J segment lost 2 bases and the V segment lost 3 bases, leaving 4 bases of the junction unmatched. From germline, CDR1 is WNHNN and CDR2 SYGVQD (reference sequence). The CDR3 is 14 residues long. CDR3 region: CASSETDRAYEQYF. In nucleotides, the CDR3 is TGCGCCAGCAGTGAAACAGACAGGGCCTACGAGCAGTACTTC.

This chain uses TRBV7-7 with TRBJ2-5, with D perhaps given as TRBD1 or TRBD2 (5 bases each). The CDR3 totals 14 residues. Per the germline V gene, CDR1 is SSHAT and CDR2 is FNYEAQ (reference sequence). V was shortened by 5 bases and J by 2 bases, with 12 bases between the two germline ends. The CDR3 coding sequence is TGTGCCAGCAGCACGGGACGGGAACAAGAGACCCAGTACTTC. Translated: CASSTGREQETQYF.

J is TRBJ2-7 and V is TRBV3-1 (or the pseudogene TRBV3-2); 10 bases map to TRBD1. This CDR3 region has 15 residues. Germline loops: CDR1 LGHDT, CDR2 YNNKEL (reference sequence). V shed 4 bases and J 5 bases; nucleotides not matched to a gene: 8. The CDR3 coding sequence is TGTGCCAGCAGCCCCCGACAGGGGGCGAACGACGAGCAGTACTTC. It encodes CASSPRQGANDEQYF.

The rearrangement joins TRBV21-1 to TRBJ1-1. TRBV21-1 is noted as a pseudogene. This CDR3 comprises 15 residues. CDR3 amino acids: CASSKCGPTDTEAFF. CDR3 nucleotides: TGTGCCAGCAGCAAATGCGGCCCTACAGACACTGAAGCTTTCTTT.

The rearrangement links TRBV7-8 to TRBJ2-7, with TRBD2 matching over 9 bases. The V gene end was trimmed by 5 bases and the J gene end by 2 bases; junction bases not matched to a gene: 7. In germline, CDR1 is SGHVS, CDR2 FQNEAQ. The CDR3 spans 15 residues. The CDR3 DNA reads as TGTGCCAGCAGCGAACTAGCGGGCGCGGCCTACGAGCAGTACTTC. It is translated as CASSELAGAAYEQYF.

V is TRBV5-8 and J is TRBJ2-3, with TRBD2 matching over 8 bases. The junction had 7 bases not matched to a gene; V was cut back by 3 bases and J by 4 bases. Per the germline V gene, CDR1 is SGHTS and CDR2 is YDEGEE. The CDR3 spans 15 residues. The CDR3 DNA reads as TGTGCCAGCAGCTCTCCGGGGGGGCTCGCAGATACGCAGTATTTT. Amino acids: CASSSPGGLADTQYF.

The genes are TRBV5-1 and TRBJ2-7; 9 positions agree with TRBD2. The V and J ends lost 5 bases and 5 bases, in that order; junction bases with no gene match: 5. Germline V gene data show CDR1 as SGHRS and CDR2 as YFSETQ. This CDR3 region has 13 residues. CDR3 region: CASSLAGADEQYF. CDR3 in DNA: TGCGCCAGCAGTTTAGCGGGAGCCGACGAGCAGTACTTC.

This chain joins TRBV12-3 or TRBV12-4 and TRBJ1-2; no reliable D call. Trimming pared 5 bases from V and 3 bases from J, leaving 7 bases between. The CDR3 contains 12 residues. The CDR3 loop reads CASSTRHYGYTF. DNA of the CDR3: TGTGCCAGCAGTACCCGACACTATGGCTACACCTTC.